The sequence of this T cell receptor (beta chain) was determined in a study of response to subunit inactivated influenza vaccine. Germline loops: CDR1 LGHDT, CDR2 YNNKEL (reference sequence). The CDR3 consists of 16 residues. Deletions cut 2 bases from V and 4 bases from J, with 14 bases between. Worth noting for this clonotype: Its antigen remains unidentified.

Findings and limits, study-wide: That few new T cells are recruited by each seasonal influenza vaccination was the authors' suggestion.

TCRdb independently ran MiXCR on the RT-PCR reads; one entry per CDR3 protein. The data show approximately 700,000 distinct CDR3 sequences, around 16% seen once. The chain carries TRBV3-1 and TRBJ2-2, with D tentatively TRBD2 (5 bases). This clonotype originated in a man aged 45 to 65 who received an inactivated influenza vaccine. The sample consisted of PBMCs from blood, taken approximately 13 days after vaccination. CDR3 sequence reads: CASSQRGLLLTGELFF. The CDR3 bases are TGTGCCAGCAGCCAACGAGGACTTTTACTCACCGGGGAGCTGTTTTTT.